This TCR beta chain originates from a study of preoperative IRX-2 immunotherapy in early breast cancer. Germline V gene data show CDR1 as MDHEN and CDR2 as SYDVKM. Between the trimmed V and J ends, which lost 5 bases and 2 bases, there was a span of 13 bases. The CDR3 runs to 14 residues. As to treatment: preoperative locoregional IRX-2 cytokine immunotherapy. Patients received preoperative, locoregional IRX-2 cytokine immunotherapy in a phase Ib study. Only in-frame clones appear in the TCRdb table, and some are missing; sequencing was by immunoSEQ multiplex PCR. The sample records around 34,000 clones, 80% to 85% being singletons.

The input for sequencing was lymph node tissue, taken from a patient treated with IRX-2 immunotherapy. J is TRBJ2-7 and V is TRBV28, with no clear D. This receptor was obtained from a human donor with breast cancer. The CDR3 bases are TGTGCCAGCAGTCTCCACGACTTGCCCTACGAGCAGTACTTC. Amino acid sequence: CASSLHDLPYEQYF.